One and the same sample provided the 5 T cell receptor beta chains below, sequenced in a study of shared clonotypes between healthy human individuals. Here immunoSEQ multiplex PCR was the method, and the copy in TCRdb shows in-frame clones only, minus some. Of under 750,000 clones detected, about two thirds appear once; the ten largest clones hold around 1.7%. Sequenced material: memory CD4+ T cells sorted from blood. The subset was: CD45RA-negative fraction. These receptors all come from a woman in her thirties in good health.

The chain uses TRBV28 and TRBJ1-5; no firm D call. Germline assignment: CDR1 MDHEN and CDR2 SYDVKM. The germline V and J ends were trimmed by 11 bases and 2 bases, with 13 bases remaining between them. There are 13 residues in the CDR3. CDR3 amino acids: CAGATTGNQPQHF. Written as DNA, the CDR3 is TGTGCCGGAGCGACGACGGGCAATCAGCCCCAGCATTTT. The full variable domain, in which reference TRBV28 and TRBJ1-5 provide the parts outside the CDR3, is DVKVTQSSRYLVKRTGEKVFLECVQDMDHENMFWYRQDPGLGLRLIYFSYDVKMKEKGDIPEGYSVSREKKERFSLILESASTNQTSMYLCAGATTGNQPQHFGDGTRLSIL.

The V gene is TRBV2, the J gene TRBJ1-1; no clear D. The CDR3 contains 16 residues. V was trimmed by 6 bases and J by 4 bases, leaving 21 bases between them. The V gene's germline CDR1 is SNHLY and CDR2 FYNNEI. CDR3 sequence reads: CASRSIDAGSGTEAFF. CDR3 DNA: TGTGCCAGCAGGAGCATAGATGCTGGGTCGGGCACTGAAGCTTTCTTT.

The chain joins TRBV7-9 to TRBJ2-2; 11 bases fit TRBD2. V dropped 6 bases and J dropped 5; count of bases not matched to a gene: 5. Germline CDR1 SEHNR, CDR2 FQNEAQ (reference sequence). The CDR3 is 15 amino acids. CDR3 sequence reads: CASRSSGRGTGELFF. Here the CDR3 DNA reads TGTGCCAGCAGAAGTAGCGGGAGGGGTACCGGGGAGCTGTTTTTT.

This clone has a single count. The chain carries TRBV5-4 and TRBJ2-1; TRBD2 matches 10 bases. The germline V gene encodes CDR1 SGHNT and CDR2 YYREEE (reference sequence). CDR3 size: 15 residues. The J segment lost 9 bases and the V segment lost 0 bases, leaving 6 bases of the junction unmatched. This CDR3 is CASSLGAGGRIEQFF. In DNA, the CDR3 is TGTGCCAGCAGCTTGGGAGCGGGAGGGCGTATTGAGCAGTTCTTC.

This clone was detected only once. The chain recombines TRBV7-9 with TRBJ1-4; the D is unclear. The CDR3 is 14 residues long. V dropped 9 bases and J dropped 4 bases, with 15 bases sitting between them. The germline CDR1 and CDR2 sequences are SEHNR and FQNEAQ (reference sequence). CDR3 coding DNA: TGTGCCAGTCGGATGTGGGGAGATAATGAAAAACTGTTTTTT. Encoded protein: CASRMWGDNEKLFF.